These 20 T cell receptor beta chains came from one sample sequenced in a study of T cells after yellow fever vaccination. TCRdb re-analysed the 5' RACE reads in MiXCR, keeping a single row per CDR3 protein. The table lists roughly 120,000 distinct CDR3 sequences, approximately 7% of them singletons, with approximately 2.7% in the top ten. Material: CD4+ T cells sorted from PBMCs, obtained 9 to 10 days after the first yellow fever vaccination. Every receptor here comes from a man younger than 35 who received the YFV17D yellow fever vaccine.

This rearrangement joins TRBV5-6 to TRBJ1-6; D perhaps matches TRBD1 (6 bases). Trimming stripped 4 bases from V and 10 bases from J, with 12 bases between. Germline loops: CDR1 SGHDT, CDR2 YYEEEE. The CDR3 contains 13 residues. CDR3 DNA: TGTGCCAGCAGCCCCAGGGGAAACTCACCCCTCCACTTT. Its translation: CASSPRGNSPLHF.

This clonotype occurred a few times. The chain couples TRBV5-1 to TRBJ1-1, with TRBD1 as a possible D gene (5 bases). Germline V gives CDR1 SGHRS, CDR2 YFSETQ. V shed 2 bases and J shed 6 bases, with 8 bases lying between them. The CDR3 is 12 amino acids. CDR3 coding DNA: TGCGCCAGCAGCTTAGACAGATCTGAAGCTTTCTTT. Translating it yields CASSLDRSEAFF.

This clonotype was counted at least ten times. The chain uses TRBV3-1 and TRBJ2-3; 9 bases match TRBD1. The germline V gene encodes CDR1 LGHDT and CDR2 YNNKEL (reference sequence). V dropped 5 bases and J dropped 3; count of bases not matched to a gene: 9. The CDR3 contains 16 residues. In DNA form, the CDR3 reads TGTGCCAGCAGCTACCGGACAGGGGCGAGGACAGATACGCAGTATTTT. The encoded protein is CASSYRTGARTDTQYF.

The gene calls are TRBV5-4 and TRBJ2-7; 9 nucleotides align to TRBD2. V dropped 5 bases and J dropped 0; count of bases not matched to a gene: 9. This CDR3 is built from 16 residues. The germline V gene encodes CDR1 SGHNT and CDR2 YYREEE (reference sequence). The CDR3 nucleotides are TGTGCCAGCAGTCGCGGAGCGGGGGGAACCTCCTACGAGCAGTACGTC. Translation gives CASSRGAGGTSYEQYV.

This clonotype was counted at least ten times. The rearrangement joins TRBV5-1 to TRBJ2-5; D is unresolved. Looked up from germline, CDR1 is SGHRS and CDR2 is YFSETQ. The CDR3 is made up of 14 amino acids. V lost 5 bases, J lost 2 bases, and 13 bases lay in between. The CDR3 sequence is CASSSGTRQETQYF. CDR3 sequence (DNA): TGCGCCAGCAGTTCCGGAACCCGGCAAGAGACCCAGTACTTC.

This clonotype was detected ten times or more. The chain recombines TRBV7-2 with TRBJ1-2; 9 bases are a match to TRBD1. Losses at the gene ends were 3 bases for V and 4 bases for J; bases not matched to a gene: 6. Germline CDR1 reads SGHTA; CDR2 reads FQGNSA. CDR3 length equals 15 residues. Written as DNA, the CDR3 is TGTGCCAGCAGCTTTAGACAGGGGGATACCTATGGCTACACCTTC. This codes for CASSFRQGDTYGYTF.

This clonotype was recorded many times. This sequence joins TRBV14 and TRBJ1-1; the D is unclear. The germline V gene has CDR1 SGHDN and CDR2 FVKESK. The V end lost 1 base, the J end lost 1 base, and 1 base lay between the germline ends. The CDR3 has 12 amino acids. The CDR3 bases are TGTGCCAGCAGCCAAGCGAACACTGAAGCTTTCTTT. This translates into CASSQANTEAFF.

This clonotype was seen repeatedly, ten times or more. The J gene is TRBJ1-1, the V gene TRBV5-1; TRBD1 matches 8 bases. The CDR3 contains 14 residues. The germline CDR1 and CDR2 sequences are SGHRS and YFSETQ. The V segment lost 3 bases and the J segment 4 bases; nucleotides outside the gene matches: 5. Here the CDR3 DNA reads TGCGCCAGCAGCTCCCAGGGGGCTGGCACTGAAGCTTTCTTT. The encoded protein is CASSSQGAGTEAFF. Looking up the rest from reference TRBV5-1 and TRBJ1-1 gives the full variable domain: KAGVTQTPRYLIKTRGQQVTLSCSPISGHRSVSWYQQTPGQGLQFLFEYFSETQRNKGNFPGRFSGRQFSNSRSEMNVSTLELGDSALYLCASSSQGAGTEAFFGQGTRLTVV.

The rearrangement joins TRBV5-4 to TRBJ2-6, with D possibly matching TRBD2 (7 bases). CDR3 size: 18 residues. The germline gives CDR1 SGHNT, CDR2 YYREEE (reference sequence). V was pared by 7 bases and J by 0 bases, with 20 bases between. Here the CDR3 DNA reads TGTGCCAGCCGCCCCAGGGGAGGGGTGATCTCTGGGGCCAACGTCCTGACTTTC. Translated, it gives CASRPRGGVISGANVLTF.

This clonotype was found many times. The rearrangement links TRBV6-1 to TRBJ1-6, with D perhaps TRBD1 (6 bases). The CDR3 consists of 14 residues. In germline, CDR1 is MNHNS, CDR2 SASEGT. V was shortened by 7 bases and J by 10 bases, with 17 bases between the two germline ends. CDR3 amino acids: CASTEQGVGSPLHF. DNA of the CDR3: TGTGCCAGCACCGAACAGGGAGTTGGGTCACCCCTCCACTTT.

V is TRBV29-1 and J is TRBJ1-6; D unclear. Germline-derived CDR1 and CDR2 are SQVTM and ANQGSEA. The CDR3 sequence is 14 residues long. Trimming took off 5 bases at V and 10 bases at J, with 18 bases between the two ends. CDR3 residues: CSVMDGDTNSPLHF. In DNA form, the CDR3 reads TGCAGCGTTATGGATGGGGATACCAACTCACCCCTCCACTTT.

This clonotype occurred many times. The genes are TRBV19 and TRBJ2-6, with D possibly being TRBD2 (5 bases). The ends were cut back, 4 bases at V and 1 base at J, with 20 bases in the middle. CDR1 LNHDA and CDR2 SQIVND come from the germline V gene (reference sequence). The CDR3 loop spans 19 amino acids. The CDR3 protein is CASSSHARGTASGANVLTF. CDR3 sequence (DNA): TGTGCCAGTAGTAGCCATGCCCGGGGAACTGCGTCTGGGGCCAACGTCCTGACTTTC.

Comment on this clonotype: A much larger clone lies one base from this, so it may be a read error. The chain has TRBV20-1 and TRBJ2-3; no firm D call. The CDR3 runs 14 residues. The germline CDR1 and CDR2 sequences are DFQATT and SNEGSKA (reference sequence). V shed 2 bases and J shed 7 bases, with 16 bases lying between them. The CDR3 nucleotides are TGCAGTGCTAGACCTAGAGTCGGCGCACATACGCAGTATTTT. Translated: CSARPRVGAHTQYF.

This clonotype has ten or more counts. The conserved final phenylalanine or tryptophan is absent from the CDR3, which likely points to a read error. The V call is TRBV19, the J call TRBJ2-1; 10 nucleotides line up with TRBD2. With 3 bases clipped from V and 6 bases from J, the junction kept 5 bases outside the gene matches. Germline V lookup: CDR1 LNHDA, CDR2 SQIVND (reference sequence). This CDR3 is built from 15 residues. CDR3 residues: CASSIKVAGGNEQFS. The CDR3 coding sequence is TGTGCCAGTAGTATTAAGGTAGCGGGGGGCAATGAGCAGTTCTCT.

This clonotype occurred a few times. V gene TRBV6-5 combines with J gene TRBJ1-2; 10 bases align to TRBD1. The CDR3 spans 17 residues. After removal of 4 bases from V and 1 base from J, the junction contained 9 bases not matched to a gene. CDR1 and CDR2 (germline): MNHEY, SVGAGI. DNA of the CDR3: TGTGCCAGCAGTTTTTTACAGACAGGGGGCCTTAACTATGGCTACACCTTC. Encoded protein: CASSFLQTGGLNYGYTF.

In this sample, this clonotype turned up many times. V and J are TRBV11-2 and TRBJ1-1; D gene unclear. CDR3 size: 12 residues. V lost 6 bases to trimming and J lost 5 bases, with 10 bases between them. Germline CDR1 is SGHAT and CDR2 is FQNNGV. As DNA, the CDR3 is TGTGCCAGCAGACATACGGGGACTGAAGCTTTCTTT. Translated: CASRHTGTEAFF. Using reference TRBV11-2 and TRBJ1-1 for the parts outside the CDR3, the full variable domain is EAGVAQSPRYKIIEKRQSVAFWCNPISGHATLYWYQQILGQGPKLLIQFQNNGVVDDSQLPKDRFSAERLKGVDSTLKIQPAKLEDSAVYLCASRHTGTEAFFGQGTRLTVV.

This clonotype was detected a few times. The gene calls are TRBV7-9 and TRBJ1-6; 8 bases line up with TRBD1. Germline values: CDR1 SEHNR, CDR2 FQNEAQ (reference sequence). Unmatched junction bases numbered 5, after V lost 5 bases and J lost 5 bases. The length of the CDR3 is 15 residues. The CDR3 loop is CASSPGQGHNSPLHF. Written as DNA, the CDR3 is TGTGCCAGCAGCCCCGGACAGGGTCATAATTCACCCCTCCACTTT.

This clonotype was found many times. This chain connects TRBV20-1 to TRBJ1-5, with a tentative D call TRBD1 (6 bases). V lost 6 bases to trimming and J lost 0 bases, with 15 bases between them. The CDR3 is made up of 15 amino acids. The V gene's germline CDR1 is DFQATT and CDR2 SNEGSKA (reference sequence). The CDR3 reads CSAMGRGYSNQPQHF. The CDR3 DNA reads as TGCAGTGCCATGGGCAGGGGATATAGCAATCAGCCCCAGCATTTT.

The table lists this clonotype with a few counts. The rearrangement joins TRBV12-3 or TRBV12-4 to TRBJ2-7; 10 positions agree with TRBD1. The V segment lost 7 bases and the J segment 6 bases; nucleotides outside the gene matches: 12. CDR3 size: 15 residues. CDR3 nucleotide sequence: TGTGCCAGCACTTCTCCCGGGACAGGGGTCTTCGAGCAGTACTTC. It specifies CASTSPGTGVFEQYF.

This clonotype was picked up many times. The V call is TRBV11-2, the J call TRBJ1-6, with TRBD1 matching over 10 bases. After removal of 0 bases from V and 0 bases from J, the junction contained 11 bases not matched to a gene. Germline CDR1 reads SGHAT; CDR2 reads FQNNGV. The CDR3 runs 21 residues. The CDR3 spells CASSLESGTGVPSSYNSPLHF. Written as DNA, the CDR3 is TGTGCCAGCAGCTTAGAATCCGGGACAGGGGTTCCCAGCTCCTATAATTCACCCCTCCACTTT.